The 17 T cell receptor beta chains presented below share a single source sample, sequenced in a study of identical twins. TCRdb re-derived calls from the 5' RACE reads in MiXCR, one entry per CDR3 protein. The sample has some 730,000 distinct CDR3 sequences, roughly 18% seen once. This sample was also put to use in a study of T cells expressing NK-cell markers.

Material: PBMCs. These receptors all stem from a woman aged 18 to 35 in good health.

This clonotype was seen a few times. This chain's CDR3 is CSGTTGLPNEQYF. As DNA, the CDR3 is TGCAGTGGAACAACGGGACTCCCCAACGAGCAGTACTTC. The gene calls are TRBV20-1 and TRBJ2-7, with D maybe TRBD2 (6 bases). V shed 7 bases and J shed 5 bases, with 18 bases lying between them. Germline V gene lookup returns CDR1 DFQATT and CDR2 SNEGSKA (reference sequence). The CDR3 is 13 amino acids.

There are many counts of this clonotype. The rearrangement links TRBV20-1 to TRBJ2-1; 13 bases fit TRBD2. The CDR3 is made up of 15 amino acids. V lost 6 bases and J lost 4; bases outside the gene matches: 6. From germline, CDR1 is DFQATT and CDR2 SNEGSKA (reference sequence). CDR3 amino acids: CSALGLAGVYNEQFF. For the CDR3, the DNA is TGCAGTGCGTTAGGACTAGCGGGGGTATACAATGAGCAGTTCTTC.

A few counts support this clonotype. The rearrangement links TRBV29-1 to TRBJ2-7; D is uncertain. Germline assignment: CDR1 SQVTM and CDR2 ANQGSEA. This CDR3 spans 12 amino acids. The V gene lost 0 bases and the J gene lost 4 bases, with 7 bases spanning the gap. CDR3 sequence: CSVEDRGYEQYF. The DNA for the CDR3 is TGCAGCGTTGAAGATCGAGGATACGAGCAGTACTTC.

This clonotype was seen a few times. The V gene is TRBV5-1, the J gene TRBJ2-2; tentatively, D is TRBD2 (6 bases). Looked up from germline, CDR1 is SGHRS and CDR2 is YFSETQ. The CDR3 has 15 amino acids. V shed 4 bases and J shed 7 bases, with 17 bases lying between them. The CDR3 loop reads CASSEPGALHGELFF. CDR3 coding DNA: TGCGCCAGCAGCGAACCGGGAGCTCTTCACGGGGAGCTGTTTTTT.

The rearrangement uses TRBV29-1 and TRBJ2-1; 7 bases fit TRBD2. Germline V gives CDR1 SQVTM, CDR2 ANQGSEA. The V gene end was trimmed by 3 bases and the J gene end by 5 bases; junction bases not matched to a gene: 1. The CDR3 length is 12 residues. This CDR3 reads CSVDGGNNEQFF. The CDR3, as DNA: TGCAGCGTTGACGGGGGGAACAATGAGCAGTTCTTC.

The V call is TRBV7-9, the J call TRBJ2-7; TRBD1 matches 10 bases. The CDR3 has 15 residues. J lost 7 bases, V lost 6 bases, and 12 bases had no gene match. Germline V gene data show CDR1 as SEHNR and CDR2 as FQNEAQ (reference sequence). CDR3 sequence: CASSQGRDRGREQYF. In DNA form, the CDR3 reads TGTGCCAGCAGTCAAGGGAGGGACAGGGGACGGGAGCAGTACTTC.

This clonotype was seen a few times. The chain joins TRBV10-3 to TRBJ2-2; D call uncertain. Trimming took off 0 bases at V and 8 bases at J, with 10 bases between the two ends. The V gene's germline CDR1 is ENHRY and CDR2 SYGVKD. This CDR3 is built from 14 residues. CDR3: CAISESIGPGELFF. The CDR3 region has the DNA TGTGCCATCAGTGAGTCCATCGGTCCAGGGGAGCTGTTTTTT.

This chain connects TRBV12-3 or TRBV12-4 to TRBJ1-5, with 9 bases aligning to TRBD1. V was clipped by 6 bases and J by 6 bases; unmatched bases: 3. The CDR3 is 13 amino acids. The CDR3 sequence: CASRGQGVQPQHF. DNA of the CDR3: TGTGCCAGCAGGGGACAGGGCGTTCAGCCCCAGCATTTT.

In this sample, this clonotype turned up a few times. This sequence joins TRBV7-9 and TRBJ2-3, with 11 nucleotides matching TRBD1. The germline V gene encodes CDR1 SEHNR and CDR2 FQNEAQ (reference sequence). The CDR3 has 16 residues. After removal of 5 bases from V and 4 bases from J, the junction contained 8 bases not matched to a gene. The CDR3 sequence: CASSAGQGAASDTQYF. The CDR3 region has the DNA TGTGCCAGCAGCGCTGGACAGGGGGCAGCTTCAGATACGCAGTATTTT.

The table lists this clonotype with many counts. The chain carries TRBV27 and TRBJ2-7, with D maybe TRBD1 (6 bases). Germline V gene data show CDR1 as MNHEY and CDR2 as SMNVEV (reference sequence). The CDR3 consists of 13 residues. V was cut by 5 bases and J by 2 bases, with 10 bases left in between. This CDR3 reads CASSPTGPYEQYF. The CDR3 DNA follows: TGTGCCAGCAGTCCGACAGGTCCCTACGAGCAGTACTTC.

The chain joins TRBV6-1 to TRBJ2-7; weak D call: TRBD2 (6 bases). From germline, CDR1 is MNHNS and CDR2 SASEGT. V lost 7 bases and J lost 3, with 22 bases in between. This CDR3 spans 16 amino acids. The CDR3, as DNA: TGTGCCAGCAAATCCCTCGGGCCTAGCGCCCGCTACGAGCAGTACTTC. This translates into CASKSLGPSARYEQYF.

There are a few counts of this clonotype. The chain couples TRBV9 to TRBJ1-2, with 10 positions matching TRBD1. V was pared by 3 bases and J by 8 bases, with 7 bases of the junction left unmatched. The length of the CDR3 is 14 residues. From germline, CDR1 is SGDLS and CDR2 YYNGEE. This CDR3 reads CASSATGGSEGYTF. Written as DNA, the CDR3 is TGTGCCAGCAGCGCGACAGGGGGCTCGGAAGGCTACACCTTC.

This chain joins TRBV5-1 and TRBJ2-5, with 10 bases lining up with TRBD2. V trimming: 0 bases; J trimming: 4 bases; junction bases outside the gene matches: 12. This CDR3 has 18 residues. Germline CDR1 and CDR2: SGHRS and YFSETQ. The CDR3 is CASSLGLSSGGAGETQYF. The DNA of the CDR3 is TGCGCCAGCAGCTTGGGTTTATCCAGCGGGGGGGCAGGAGAGACCCAGTACTTC.

This chain links TRBV12-3 or TRBV12-4 with TRBJ2-6; 7 bases agree with TRBD1. V trimming: 11 bases; J trimming: 0 bases; junction bases outside the gene matches: 16. The CDR3 runs 18 residues. CDR3 residues: CAFRPAPGQTSGANVLTF. For the CDR3, the DNA is TGTGCCTTCAGGCCTGCGCCGGGACAGACCTCTGGGGCCAACGTCCTGACTTTC.

This clonotype has a handful of counts. The rearrangement uses TRBV6-5 and TRBJ2-7, with TRBD1 identical over 7 bases. The junction had 13 bases not matched to a gene; V was cut back by 4 bases and J by 4 bases. This CDR3 region has 16 residues. In germline, CDR1 is MNHEY, CDR2 SVGAGI. CDR3 sequence reads: CASSSAPTGWGYEQYF. The CDR3 DNA reads TGTGCCAGCAGTTCAGCCCCGACAGGGTGGGGGTACGAGCAGTACTTC.

This clonotype was counted only a few times. V is TRBV7-2 and J is TRBJ1-6; possible D gene TRBD1, 6 bases. Germline CDR1 reads SGHTA; CDR2 reads FQGNSA. This CDR3 is built from 15 residues. V lost 5 bases, J lost 7 bases, and 15 bases lay in between. The CDR3 protein is CASSPPRGINSPLHF. For the CDR3, the DNA is TGTGCCAGCAGCCCGCCGAGGGGGATCAATTCACCCCTCCACTTT.

The gene calls are TRBV29-1 and TRBJ1-1; 7 nucleotides line up with TRBD1. Per the germline V gene, CDR1 is SQVTM and CDR2 is ANQGSEA. Unmatched junction bases numbered 5, after V lost 7 bases and J lost 3 bases. The CDR3 consists of 12 residues. The CDR3 here is CSGGTVDTEAFF. The CDR3 bases are TGCAGCGGTGGGACAGTAGACACTGAAGCTTTCTTT.